Each of the 3 T cell receptor beta chains below was sequenced from the same sample in a study of T cells after yellow fever vaccination. TCRdb processed the 5' RACE reads anew with MiXCR; each CDR3 protein has one entry. The table lists over 120,000 distinct CDR3 sequences, 6.6% of them singletons. The sample was CD4+ T cells sorted from PBMCs, taken 10 days after the yellow fever booster vaccination. These TCRs come from a man aged 25-45 years who received the YFV17D yellow fever vaccine.

This clonotype was detected many times. This chain joins TRBV7-2 and TRBJ2-1; D call uncertain. The CDR3 is 15 residues long. Per the germline V gene, CDR1 is SGHTA and CDR2 is FQGNSA. V dropped 6 bases and J dropped 2 bases, with 14 bases sitting between them. The CDR3, as DNA: TGTGCCAGCAGACCTGGCCCCGGCGCCTACAATGAGCAGTTCTTC. This encodes CASRPGPGAYNEQFF.

In its sample, this clonotype was seen many times. The rearrangement links TRBV5-1 to TRBJ2-1, with D tentatively TRBD2 (5 bases). Germline-derived CDR1 and CDR2 are SGHRS and YFSETQ. This CDR3 comprises 14 residues. V lost 4 bases and J lost 3, with 11 bases in between. Here the CDR3 DNA reads TGCGCCAGCAGCCTAGGTACTAGCTACAATGAGCAGTTCTTC. It specifies CASSLGTSYNEQFF.

This clonotype was seen repeatedly, ten times or more. The chain has TRBV10-3 and TRBJ1-2, with unresolved D. The germline V gene has CDR1 ENHRY and CDR2 SYGVKD. CDR3 length: 15 residues. Trimming removed 5 bases at V and 4 bases at J, with 17 bases between. The DNA of the CDR3 is TGTGCCATCAGTTCAAGGCGGGGAGAAAGCTATGGCTACACCTTC. Encoded protein: CAISSRRGESYGYTF.